Reported below is one T cell receptor beta chain. Antigen unknown. 5'RACE template switching added a universal primer site and UMIs to TCR cDNA. TCRdb recomputed calls from the 5' RACE reads with MiXCR, one row per CDR3 protein. The sample lists 550,000 or so distinct CDR3 sequences; 19% were seen once. These data belong to a study of T cells after yellow fever vaccination. Overall study findings and caveats: Compared with primary, the secondary response was weaker and peaked at day 5, not 15. Overall, a small share of clonotypes was seen in both CD4 and CD8 compartments. FACS-sorted repertoires might harbor abundant contaminating clonotypes from the bulk population.

Germline trimming cut 4 bases from V and 6 bases from J; bases unmatched to any gene: 18. Germline V gene lookup returns CDR1 LNHDA and CDR2 SQIVND (reference sequence). The CDR3 runs 19 residues. This material consisted of PBMCs, taken 15 days after the yellow fever booster vaccination. The chain is built from TRBV19 and TRBJ2-1; 10 bases are shared with TRBD2. The sequence was obtained from a man younger than 45 who received the YFV17D yellow fever vaccine. The CDR3 spells CASSTPHGDSSGRVNEQFF. The CDR3 DNA sequence: TGTGCCAGTAGTACCCCCCATGGGGATTCTAGCGGGAGAGTCAATGAGCAGTTCTTC.